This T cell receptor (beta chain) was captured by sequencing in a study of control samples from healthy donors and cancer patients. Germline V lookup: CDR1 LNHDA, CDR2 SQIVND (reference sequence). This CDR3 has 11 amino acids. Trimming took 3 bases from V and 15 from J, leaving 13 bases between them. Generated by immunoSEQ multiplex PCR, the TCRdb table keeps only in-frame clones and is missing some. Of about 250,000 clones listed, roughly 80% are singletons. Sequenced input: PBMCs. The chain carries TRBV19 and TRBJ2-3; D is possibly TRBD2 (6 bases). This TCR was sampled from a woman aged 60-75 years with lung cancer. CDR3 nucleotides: TGTGCCAGTAGTATGGGACTCCGATTCTATTTT. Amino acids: CASSMGLRFYF.